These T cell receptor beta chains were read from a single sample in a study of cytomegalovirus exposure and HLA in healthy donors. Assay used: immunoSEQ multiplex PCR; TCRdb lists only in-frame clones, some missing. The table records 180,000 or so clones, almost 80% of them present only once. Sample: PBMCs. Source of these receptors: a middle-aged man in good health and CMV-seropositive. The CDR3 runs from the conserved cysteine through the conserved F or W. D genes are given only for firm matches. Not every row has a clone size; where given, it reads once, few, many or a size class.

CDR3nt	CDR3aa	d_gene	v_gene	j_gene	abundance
TGTGCCAGCAGTTCGGGACTATTACGTGGGGAGCTGTTTTTT	CASSSGLLRGELFF	TRBD2	TRBV27	TRBJ2-2	.
TGTGCCAGCAGCGGGGGGGCCCCAGATACGCAGTATTTT	CASSGGAPDTQYF	.	TRBV7-3	TRBJ2-3	.
TGCAGCGCTACCACAGGGTGGGGGAGCACAGATACGCAGTATTTT	CSATTGWGSTDTQYF	.	TRBV29-1	TRBJ2-3	.
TGTGCCAGCAGCGTCAGGTACGAGCAGTACTTC	CASSVRYEQYF	.	TRBV11-2	TRBJ2-7	.
TGTGCCAGCAGCTTAGCGAGTGGGGCTGGCGAGCAGTACTTC	CASSLASGAGEQYF	.	TRBV7-8	TRBJ2-7	.
TGTGCCAGCAGTTTCCGCGCTAATAGATACAATCAGCCCCAGCATTTT	CASSFRANRYNQPQHF	.	TRBV7-8	TRBJ1-5	.
TGTGCCAGCAGCTTCTTGACTAGCTCCTACGAGCAGTACTTC	CASSFLTSSYEQYF	.	TRBV5-6	TRBJ2-7	.
TGTGCCAGCAGCTTGACACGGAACACTGAAGCTTTCTTT	CASSLTRNTEAFF	.	TRBV5-4	TRBJ1-1	few
TGCGCCAGCAGCCCGGTCGGGCCAGGGATGGGTGAAAAACTGTTTTTT	CASSPVGPGMGEKLFF	.	TRBV4-1	TRBJ1-4	few
TGTGCCAGTACCCCAAGGGGAAACAGGGGGATGTCGGAGACCCAGTACTTC	CASTPRGNRGMSETQYF	TRBD1	TRBV19	TRBJ2-5	once
TGTGCCAGCAGCTTACGACAGGGAAGCACAGATACGCAGTATTTT	CASSLRQGSTDTQYF	TRBD1	TRBV13	TRBJ2-3	.
TGTGCCAGCAGCTCCGGGCCTTCGGCGGGAGGCTACACCTTC	CASSSGPSAGGYTF	.	TRBV7-2	TRBJ1-2	few
TGCGCCAGCAGCTTGGGGGACAGGGTGGGTGAAGCTTTCTTT	CASSLGDRVGEAFF	TRBD1	TRBV5-1	TRBJ1-1	.
TGTGCCAGCAGTTTAGCAGGGTCTGGAAACACCATATATTTT	CASSLAGSGNTIYF	.	TRBV27	TRBJ1-3	.
TGTGCCAGCAGTTTCGCAGATACGCAGTATTTT	CASSFADTQYF	.	TRBV2	TRBJ2-3	.
TGTGCCAGCAGCCATATACTAGCAATGGAGACCCAGTACTTC	CASSHILAMETQYF	.	TRBV14	TRBJ2-5	once
TGTGCCAGCAGCTTAATCACGCGGGTGACAACTGATGGCTACACCTTC	CASSLITRVTTDGYTF	.	TRBV7-2	TRBJ1-2	.
TGTGCCAGCAGTGATGGCGGCAGGGCTGGAGAGCAGTACTTC	CASSDGGRAGEQYF	.	TRBV28	TRBJ2-7	.
TGTGCCAGCAGCTTGGTCCCGGGACAGGGTAAGTGGTCCTACGAGCAGTACTTC	CASSLVPGQGKWSYEQYF	TRBD1	TRBV5-6	TRBJ2-7	.
TGTGCCAGTAAGCAGGGGACGTCTGGAAACACCATATATTTT	CASKQGTSGNTIYF	.	TRBV19	TRBJ1-3	.
TGTGCCAGCAGTTACTCGCCCACAGTGCGTTACAATGAGCAGTTCTTC	CASSYSPTVRYNEQFF	.	TRBV6-5	TRBJ2-1	.
TGTGCCAGTAGTATTGGAGGCCGTCCGGCCGAGACCCAGTACTTC	CASSIGGRPAETQYF	.	TRBV19	TRBJ2-5	.
TGTGCCAGCAGTCCTACCGGGACTAGCGGGGGCCCAGGGGAGTTCTTC	CASSPTGTSGGPGEFF	TRBD2	TRBV4-2	TRBJ2-1	.
TGTGCCAGCAGTGAAGCGAAGGACAGGGAGTATTTT	CASSEAKDREYF	TRBD1	TRBV6-1	TRBJ2-3	.
TGTGCCAGCAGCTTGAACCCCACTGGTATAGATACGCAGTATTTT	CASSLNPTGIDTQYF	.	TRBV5-5	TRBJ2-3	few
TGTGCCAGCAGCCCAGGGACTAGCGGCAATGAGCAGTTCTTC	CASSPGTSGNEQFF	TRBD2	TRBV9	TRBJ2-1	.
TGTGCCAGCACCTCGGGGGAATTCACTGAAGCTTTCTTT	CASTSGEFTEAFF	.	TRBV6-1	TRBJ1-1	.
TGTGCCAGCAGTGAGGACAGAGACACTGAAGCTTTCTTT	CASSEDRDTEAFF	.	TRBV6-1	TRBJ1-1	once
TGTGCCAGCAGCTTAGTTTTTAGCGGGGGGCAAGAGACCCAGTACTTC	CASSLVFSGGQETQYF	TRBD2	TRBV7-8	TRBJ2-5	.
TGTGCCATCAGTCATTCAGGACAGCTGAACACTGAAGCTTTCTTT	CAISHSGQLNTEAFF	.	TRBV10-3	TRBJ1-1	.
TGTGCCAGCAGTTCAACAGGATCTGGGGCCAACGTCCTGACTTTC	CASSSTGSGANVLTF	.	TRBV27	TRBJ2-6	once
TGTGCCAGCAGCTTAACGGGACAGGGAGGCCACGAGCAGTACTTC	CASSLTGQGGHEQYF	TRBD1	TRBV7-9	TRBJ2-7	.
TGTGCCAGCAGTGACCGGGAGGGAACTGAAGCTTTCTTT	CASSDREGTEAFF	.	TRBV6-4	TRBJ1-1	.
TGTGCCAGCAGTTACTCGAGAGGGGGAAACGAGCAGTACTTC	CASSYSRGGNEQYF	.	TRBV6-6	TRBJ2-7	.
TGTGCCAGCAGTTTCCCGGGGGGGGAGACCCAGTACTTC	CASSFPGGETQYF	TRBD2	TRBV27	TRBJ2-5	.
TGTGCCAGCAGCCGCGACTATGGCTACACCTTC	CASSRDYGYTF	.	TRBV5-5	TRBJ1-2	few
TGTGCCAGCAGTCGTTACGACGCAGGACTCAATCAGCCCCAGCATTTT	CASSRYDAGLNQPQHF	.	TRBV2	TRBJ1-5	.
TGTGCCAGCAGACCCCAGGGGAGACGGAACACTGAAGCTTTCTTT	CASRPQGRRNTEAFF	.	TRBV6-5	TRBJ1-1	.
TGCGCCAGCAGCTTGGTTCCACAGGGCCGGGGAATGAACACTGAAGCTTTCTTT	CASSLVPQGRGMNTEAFF	.	TRBV5-1	TRBJ1-1	once
TGTGCCAGCAGTCCCCACGGACAGGGGGCCACTGAAGCTTTCTTT	CASSPHGQGATEAFF	TRBD1	TRBV9	TRBJ1-1	.
TGTGCCAGCAGCCAGGCCCCAGCGGGGGTGGCAGATACGCAGTATTTT	CASSQAPAGVADTQYF	TRBD2	TRBV4-2	TRBJ2-3	.
TGTGCCAGCAGCCAAGGGACAGGGGTATCGGGATGGATAGATACGCAGTATTTT	CASSQGTGVSGWIDTQYF	TRBD1	TRBV4-2	TRBJ2-3	.
TGTGCCAGCAGGATGAGCGGGGGACAAGAGACCCAGTACTTC	CASRMSGGQETQYF	TRBD2	TRBV6-6	TRBJ2-5	once
TGTGCCAGCAGATTAGCGGGGTTGTACAATGAGCAGTTCTTC	CASRLAGLYNEQFF	TRBD2	TRBV6-5	TRBJ2-1	.
TGTGCCAGCAGTTTCCTCTCCGGGACAGATAAATACGAGCAGTACTTC	CASSFLSGTDKYEQYF	TRBD1	TRBV27	TRBJ2-7	.
TGTGCCAGCAGCTTAGTGCCGGGACAGGGGGCTGGGGCCAACGTCCTGACTTTC	CASSLVPGQGAGANVLTF	TRBD1	TRBV7-6	TRBJ2-6	.
TGTGCCAGCAGTTTCTCGGCGGAGGGCCCCCAAGAGACCCAGTACTTC	CASSFSAEGPQETQYF	.	TRBV27	TRBJ2-5	.
TGTGCCAGCAGCTTAGCGGACAGCAAAATCTATGGCTACACCTTC	CASSLADSKIYGYTF	.	TRBV7-2	TRBJ1-2	.
TGTGCCAGCAGTCCCAATAGCAATCAGCCCCAGCATTTT	CASSPNSNQPQHF	.	TRBV6-5	TRBJ1-5	.
TGTGCCAGCAGCTTAGGGGGGACAGGGAATGGCTACACCTTC	CASSLGGTGNGYTF	TRBD1	TRBV7-2	TRBJ1-2	.
TGTGCCAGCAGCGACGGACTAGCGGTTGGGGCCAACGTCCTGACTTTC	CASSDGLAVGANVLTF	TRBD2	TRBV4-2	TRBJ2-6	.
TGTGCCAGCAGCCGATCCCGGGACAGCACCTACAATGAGCAGTTCTTC	CASSRSRDSTYNEQFF	TRBD1	TRBV4-2	TRBJ2-1	few